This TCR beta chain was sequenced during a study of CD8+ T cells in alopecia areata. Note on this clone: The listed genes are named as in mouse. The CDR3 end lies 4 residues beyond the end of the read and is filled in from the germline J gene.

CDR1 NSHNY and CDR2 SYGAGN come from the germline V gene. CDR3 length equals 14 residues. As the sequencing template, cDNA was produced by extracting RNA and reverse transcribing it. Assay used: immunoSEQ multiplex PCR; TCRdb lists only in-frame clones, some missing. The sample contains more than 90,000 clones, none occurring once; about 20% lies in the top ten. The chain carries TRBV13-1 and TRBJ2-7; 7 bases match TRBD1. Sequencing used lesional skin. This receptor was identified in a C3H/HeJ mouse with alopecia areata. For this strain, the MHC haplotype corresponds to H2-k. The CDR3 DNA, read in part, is TGTGCCAGCAGCGTCACAGGGGCGAATTAT. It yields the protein CASSVTGANY. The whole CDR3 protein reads CASSVTGANYEQYF.